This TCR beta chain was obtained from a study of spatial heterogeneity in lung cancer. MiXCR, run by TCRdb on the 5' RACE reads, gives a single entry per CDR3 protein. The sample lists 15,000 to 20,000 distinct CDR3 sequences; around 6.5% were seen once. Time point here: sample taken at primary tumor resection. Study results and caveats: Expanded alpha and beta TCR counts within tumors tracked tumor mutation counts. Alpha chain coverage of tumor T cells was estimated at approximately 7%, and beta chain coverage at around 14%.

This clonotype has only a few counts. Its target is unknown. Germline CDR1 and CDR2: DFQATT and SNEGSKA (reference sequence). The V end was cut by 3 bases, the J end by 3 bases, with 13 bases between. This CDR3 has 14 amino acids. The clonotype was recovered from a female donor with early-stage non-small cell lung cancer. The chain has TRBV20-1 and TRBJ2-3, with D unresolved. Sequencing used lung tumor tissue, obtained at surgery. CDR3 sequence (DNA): TGCAGTGCTAGTAAACAGATAAGGACAGATACGCAGTATTTT. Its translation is CSASKQIRTDTQYF.